These 32 T cell receptor beta chains share one sample of origin, sequenced in a study of T cell responses to AZD1222 COVID-19 vaccine. The assay was immunoSEQ multiplex PCR, and TCRdb's table has in-frame clones only and misses some. The data contain approximately 110,000 clones, around nine tenths of them singletons. Sequences were derived from peripheral blood, sampled on day 0 of AZD1222 vaccination. These receptors all stem from an adult in good health.

This sequence joins TRBV7-8 and TRBJ2-7; 8 nucleotides line up with TRBD2. This CDR3 is built from 15 residues. Germline V gene lookup returns CDR1 SGHVS and CDR2 FQNEAQ. Trimming took 5 bases from V and 7 from J; bases not matched to a gene: 13. The chain's CDR3 is CASSPRTSYLGEQYF. The CDR3, as DNA: TGTGCCAGCAGCCCTCGGACTAGCTACCTTGGAGAGCAGTACTTC.

The chain uses TRBV4-2 and TRBJ1-1, with D perhaps TRBD1 (6 bases). CDR3 length: 13 amino acids. The V end was cut by 2 bases, the J end by 8 bases, with 12 bases between. Germline V gene lookup returns CDR1 LGHNA and CDR2 YNFKEQ. This chain's CDR3 is CASSQTTGIEAFF. As DNA, the CDR3 is TGTGCCAGCAGCCAAACAACAGGGATCGAAGCTTTCTTT.

The chain carries TRBV24-1 and TRBJ1-1; D is undetermined. The CDR3 has 14 residues. The V and J ends lost 4 bases and 5 bases respectively, with 13 bases between them. Germline V gene sequence: CDR1 KGHDR, CDR2 SFDVKD. CDR3 coding DNA: TGTGCCACCAGTGAGGCCGCGGAAGAGACTGAAGCTTTCTTT. Translating gives CATSEAAEETEAFF.

The sample holds one count of this clone. The chain combines TRBV7-2 with TRBJ1-5; D is ambiguous. Trimming pared 1 base from V and 5 bases from J, leaving 12 bases between. The CDR3 has 15 amino acids. From germline, CDR1 is SGHTA and CDR2 FQGNSA. The CDR3 DNA follows: TGTGCCAGCAGCTTAGGGTGGGGAAATTATCAGCCCCAGCATTTT. Translating gives CASSLGWGNYQPQHF.

The chain couples TRBV7-8 to TRBJ1-4; a possible D gene is TRBD1 (5 bases). V dropped 5 bases and J dropped 0 bases, with 10 bases sitting between them. Per germline, CDR1 SGHVS and CDR2 FQNEAQ. The CDR3 has 15 residues. CDR3: CASSPGLATNEKLFF. In DNA, the CDR3 is TGTGCCAGCAGCCCAGGGTTAGCAACTAATGAAAAACTGTTTTTT.

This rearrangement joins TRBV27 to TRBJ2-3, with 7 bases identical to TRBD2. The germline gives CDR1 MNHEY, CDR2 SMNVEV (reference sequence). The CDR3 is 15 residues long. V lost 4 bases and J lost 0; bases outside the gene matches: 4. The CDR3 DNA reads TGTGCCAGCAGTTCTAGCGGAATGAGCACAGATACGCAGTATTTT. Its protein is CASSSSGMSTDTQYF.

This chain uses TRBV10-3 with TRBJ2-7; 9 bases line up with TRBD2. The CDR3 is made up of 16 amino acids. Germline CDR1 ENHRY, CDR2 SYGVKD. V trimming: 4 bases; J trimming: 2 bases; junction bases outside the gene matches: 9. The CDR3 DNA is TGTGCCATCAGTGCCTCCGGAGCGGGAGGAACCTACGAGCAGTACTTC. This codes for CAISASGAGGTYEQYF.

This clone was observed a single time. This sequence joins TRBV5-4 and TRBJ2-5; D is perhaps TRBD1 (6 bases). The V gene's germline CDR1 is SGHNT and CDR2 YYREEE (reference sequence). The CDR3 contains 16 residues. V was shortened by 0 bases and J by 1 base, with 13 bases between the two germline ends. The DNA of the CDR3 is TGTGCCAGCAGCTTGGCCCCGGCAGGGGCCCAAGAGACCCAGTACTTC. Protein sequence: CASSLAPAGAQETQYF.

The chain has TRBV4-2 and TRBJ1-2; 10 nucleotides align to TRBD1. Germline CDR1 and CDR2: LGHNA and YNFKEQ. The length of the CDR3 is 16 residues. V was clipped by 0 bases and J by 8 bases; unmatched bases: 9. The DNA for the CDR3 is TGTGCCAGCAGCCAAGATCCCCGGGACAGGGGAAGAGGCTACACCTTC. Amino acids: CASSQDPRDRGRGYTF.

The rearrangement links TRBV4-3 to TRBJ1-2; 7 nucleotides agree with TRBD1. The ends lost 1 base at V and 8 bases at J; junction bases unmatched: 4. Per germline, CDR1 LGHNA and CDR2 YSLEER. This CDR3 contains 13 residues. The CDR3 loop is CASSQGQGVGYTF. The CDR3 DNA reads TGCGCCAGCAGCCAAGGACAGGGTGTAGGCTACACCTTC.

This clone was observed a single time. The chain couples TRBV5-1 to TRBJ2-7, with 12 bases fitting TRBD2. Trimming took 3 bases from V and 3 from J; bases not matched to a gene: 7. CDR3 length: 16 residues. Germline loops: CDR1 SGHRS, CDR2 YFSETQ. CDR3 residues: CASSWTLAGGGYEQYF. The CDR3 nucleotides read TGCGCCAGCAGCTGGACCCTAGCGGGAGGGGGCTACGAGCAGTACTTC.

The V call is TRBV19, the J call TRBJ2-5; TRBD1 agrees at 7 bases. CDR1 and CDR2 (germline): LNHDA, SQIVND (reference sequence). The CDR3 covers 14 residues. The junction had 4 bases not matched to a gene; V was cut back by 3 bases and J by 3 bases. CDR3 sequence (DNA): TGTGCCAGTAGTATTGACAGGGCCAAAGAGACCCAGTACTTC. Translating it yields CASSIDRAKETQYF.

The V gene is TRBV28, the J gene TRBJ2-6, with D possibly being TRBD2 (6 bases). This CDR3 comprises 15 residues. Germline CDR1 MDHEN, CDR2 SYDVKM. The CDR3 loop is CAVERGNSGANVLTF. CDR3 DNA: TGTGCAGTCGAACGGGGGAACTCTGGGGCCAACGTCCTGACTTTC.

This chain links TRBV6-5 with TRBJ1-3; 8 bases are shared with TRBD1. The ends lost 6 bases at V and 4 bases at J; junction bases unmatched: 8. This CDR3 has 15 amino acids. Germline V CDR1 and CDR2: MNHEY, SVGAGI. The CDR3 coding sequence is TGTGCCAGCAGGGCGGGACAGGTTCGGGGAAACACCATATATTTT. Translating it yields CASRAGQVRGNTIYF.

Details on this clone: The sample holds other DNA sequences that translate to the same CDR3. The chain employs TRBV19 and TRBJ2-3; D unclear. Trimming stripped 5 bases from V and 6 bases from J, with 9 bases between. There are 12 residues in the CDR3. Looked up from germline, CDR1 is LNHDA and CDR2 is SQIVND (reference sequence). As DNA, the CDR3 is TGTGCCAGTAGTCCAATGGGGGATACGCAGTATTTT. Its translation: CASSPMGDTQYF.

The table lists this clone with a few counts. The V call is TRBV7-2, the J call TRBJ1-1, with D tentatively TRBD1 (6 bases). Deletions cut 1 base from V and 6 bases from J, with 15 bases between. Germline V gives CDR1 SGHTA, CDR2 FQGNSA. The CDR3 is made up of 15 amino acids. CDR3 protein: CASSLGAQGKAEAFF. CDR3 nucleotide sequence: TGTGCCAGCAGCTTAGGCGCACAGGGAAAGGCTGAAGCTTTCTTT.

The chain combines TRBV19 with TRBJ2-1; 10 nucleotides match TRBD2. In germline, CDR1 is LNHDA, CDR2 SQIVND (reference sequence). The CDR3 runs to 15 residues. V gave up 7 bases and J gave up 8 bases; unmatched junction bases: 11. CDR3 in DNA: TGTGCCAGTAAAAGTGCTAGCGGGAGCCCGGATGAGCAGTTCTTC. It is translated as CASKSASGSPDEQFF.

The chain combines TRBV5-1 with TRBJ1-5; 10 nucleotides align to TRBD1. The junction had 16 bases not matched to a gene; V was cut back by 4 bases and J by 6 bases. Germline assignment: CDR1 SGHRS and CDR2 YFSETQ. The CDR3 is 18 residues long. The CDR3 protein is CASSIGGLTGGEVQPQHF. As DNA, the CDR3 is TGCGCCAGCAGCATTGGGGGCTTGACAGGGGGCGAAGTTCAGCCCCAGCATTTT.

The V gene is TRBV6-5, the J gene TRBJ2-7; TRBD1 matches at 7 bases. Looked up from germline, CDR1 is MNHEY and CDR2 is SVGAGI. The J segment lost 2 bases and the V segment lost 6 bases, leaving 10 bases of the junction unmatched. This CDR3 contains 15 residues. The CDR3 nucleotides read TGTGCCAGCAGGGGGACAGCTGACCGCACCTACGAGCAGTACTTC. It encodes CASRGTADRTYEQYF.

This chain uses TRBV7-9 with TRBJ2-2; 8 positions match TRBD2. Germline V lookup: CDR1 SEHNR, CDR2 FQNEAQ (reference sequence). V dropped 2 bases and J dropped 4; count of bases not matched to a gene: 12. This CDR3 is 18 amino acids long. The CDR3 region has the DNA TGTGCCAGCAGCTTATCCAGCGGGAGCCCCCGAGGCACCGGGGAGCTGTTTTTT. It specifies CASSLSSGSPRGTGELFF.

This chain uses TRBV27 with TRBJ1-5, with 9 bases matching TRBD1. The germline CDR1 and CDR2 sequences are MNHEY and SMNVEV (reference sequence). V lost 6 bases to trimming and J lost 0 bases; unmatched junction nucleotides: 3. The CDR3 covers 15 residues. The CDR3 reads CASRWTGDSNQPQHF. The CDR3 bases are TGTGCCAGCAGGTGGACAGGGGATAGCAATCAGCCCCAGCATTTT.

The chain has TRBV6-5 and TRBJ2-3; 9 bases match TRBD2. The V and J ends lost 6 bases and 2 bases, in that order; junction bases with no gene match: 3. Looked up from germline, CDR1 is MNHEY and CDR2 is SVGAGI. This CDR3 has 14 amino acids. CDR3 bases: TGTGCCAGCAGGCGGGAGGGCCTCACAGATACGCAGTATTTT. Encoded protein: CASRREGLTDTQYF.

The chain recombines TRBV25-1 with TRBJ1-6; D call uncertain. The V gene's germline CDR1 is MGHDK and CDR2 SYGVNS. CDR3 size: 13 residues. The V and J ends lost 1 base and 7 bases respectively, with 5 bases between them. In DNA, the CDR3 is TGTGCCAGCAGTGAATGGGAGAATTCACCCCTCCACTTT. Its translation is CASSEWENSPLHF.

The chain employs TRBV6-5 and TRBJ1-2, with TRBD1 identical over 10 bases. Germline V gene lookup returns CDR1 MNHEY and CDR2 SVGAGI. The CDR3 contains 13 residues. J gave up 6 bases and V 5 bases, and 3 bases lay outside the gene matches. CDR3 sequence: CASSPGTGDGYTF. The CDR3 DNA follows: TGTGCCAGCAGTCCCGGGACAGGGGATGGCTACACCTTC.

The chain combines TRBV9 with TRBJ1-5, with 8 positions matching TRBD1. The CDR3 loop spans 15 amino acids. Unmatched junction bases numbered 4, after V lost 2 bases and J lost 3 bases. Germline V CDR1 and CDR2: SGDLS, YYNGEE. Here the CDR3 DNA reads TGTGCCAGCAGCGTGACAGGGGCACTCAATCAGCCCCAGCATTTT. Encoded protein: CASSVTGALNQPQHF.

This chain links TRBV6-5 with TRBJ2-7; D not certain. V lost 7 bases and J lost 3, with 7 bases in between. This CDR3 comprises 11 residues. The germline gives CDR1 MNHEY, CDR2 SVGAGI. The CDR3 sequence: CASNIYYEQYF. Written as DNA, the CDR3 is TGTGCCAGCAATATCTACTACGAGCAGTACTTC.

This chain connects TRBV18 to TRBJ2-4, with a possible D match to TRBD2 (6 bases). Germline CDR1 reads KGHSH; CDR2 reads LQKENI. Trimming left V 6 bases short and J 5 bases short, with 8 bases between. This CDR3 is 12 amino acids long. The CDR3, as DNA: TGTGCCAGCTCCGGGAGCCAAAACATTCAGTACTTC. It is translated as CASSGSQNIQYF.

This sequence joins TRBV27 and TRBJ1-1; D is unresolved. Germline CDR1 is MNHEY and CDR2 is SMNVEV (reference sequence). CDR3 length: 14 residues. Deletions cut 6 bases from V and 0 bases from J, with 11 bases between. The CDR3 protein is CASSQENMNTEAFF. The CDR3 DNA follows: TGTGCCAGCAGCCAGGAGAACATGAACACTGAAGCTTTCTTT.

J is TRBJ2-7 and V is TRBV7-6; no clear D gene. The CDR3 is made up of 14 amino acids. Per germline, CDR1 SGHVS and CDR2 FNYEAQ. With 1 base removed from V and 3 bases from J, the gap between germline ends came to 10 bases. The CDR3 DNA reads as TGTGCCAGCAGCTTAGGTAACGACATCTACGAGCAGTACTTC. Translating it yields CASSLGNDIYEQYF.

In its sample, this clone was seen once. V usage is TRBV6-5 and J usage is TRBJ2-3, with D perhaps being TRBD1 or TRBD2 (5 bases each). Trimming shortened V by 9 bases and J by 6 bases, and 10 bases separated the two germline ends. The V gene's germline CDR1 is MNHEY and CDR2 SVGAGI. The CDR3 consists of 11 residues. CDR3 bases: TGTGCCAGTAGGGACCTGGATACGCAGTATTTT. This translates into CASRDLDTQYF.

This sequence joins TRBV27 and TRBJ1-1, with 8 positions matching TRBD1. V lost 5 bases, J lost 5 bases, and 10 bases stayed unmatched. Germline V gene sequence: CDR1 MNHEY, CDR2 SMNVEV (reference sequence). The CDR3 consists of 15 residues. CDR3: CASSPYTGGRTEAFF. The CDR3 nucleotides read TGTGCCAGCAGTCCATATACAGGGGGTAGGACTGAAGCTTTCTTT.

The gene calls are TRBV28 and TRBJ2-4; D could derive from TRBD1 or TRBD2 (5 bases each). CDR1 MDHEN and CDR2 SYDVKM come from the germline V gene. The CDR3 loop spans 15 amino acids. Trimming removed 8 bases at V and 8 bases at J, with 22 bases between. CDR3 in DNA: TGTGCCAGCTCTAAATCCAGGGAGCTGACGGACATTCAGTACTTC. Protein product: CASSKSRELTDIQYF.